Given below is one T cell receptor beta chain in context. This clonotype has ten or more counts. Its antigen has not been determined. Base qualities are not recorded, but no much larger clone differs from it by a single base. Its CDR3 holds 15 amino acids, cysteine through phenylalanine. Only the CDR3 part of the read is kept: 45 bases, read in frame from the first base. CDR1 and CDR2 are read off the germline V gene (reference sequence) as DFQATT and SNEGSKA. V was cut back by 6 bases and J by 5 bases, leaving a gap of 20 bases between them. Libraries were constructed by PCR. Sequencing was performed on an Illumina HiSeq 4000. Bulk TCR libraries were prepared as previously described, using TCR primers listed in Table S5. Total RNA was purified with the Qiagen AllPrep DNA/RNA kit. Before analysis, reads from multiple sequencing runs of one library were combined. In the authors' own workflow: Reads were retained only if their TCR constant sequence matched exactly, and those retained reads were trimmed to 150 nt and grouped according to their 12-nt molecular barcodes. Reads in each barcode group were sub-clustered using a 15% Levenshtein threshold, and a quality-weighted consensus sequence was built for each RNA molecule. Non-functional sequences were filtered out, along with any lower-count sequence sitting one edit away from another sequence. On the basis of fitting two negative binomial distributions, barcode sub-clusters with fewer than 20% of the maximum read count were discarded. Using fastp at Q25 and MiXCR, TCRdb reprocessed the public reads and kept productive beta chains. Each entry is one CDR3 protein sequence, shown with its most common DNA and genes. It is TCRdb's table, rather than the study itself, that gives the V and J calls and clone size. The sample data list about 510,000 distinct CDR3 sequences, and about 20% of these were observed just once. Approximately 0.84% of the sample is taken by the ten largest.

This specimen comes from a study of molecular identifiers for immune sequencing clone quantification (dated by TCRdb to 2016 to 2019). About the study as a whole: For a replicate experiment, the RNA from either approximately 20,000 or 100,000 naive CD8 T cells was divided into five aliquots, and four of those aliquots went on to sequencing. CD8 T cells were used in a methods study to benchmark molecular-identifier clustering-based TCR repertoire sequencing (MIDCIRS) and TCR RNA copy counting.

Naive CD8 T cell libraries were made from approximately 20,000 to 1,000,000 sorted cells using 10%, 30% or 50% of purified RNA. Naive CD8 T cells were FACS-sorted as CD8+CD4-CCR7+CD45RA+ on a BD FACSAria II into RLT Plus buffer. To test detection sensitivity, Jurkat RNA equivalent to about eleven TCR copies was spiked into samples of about 20,000-1,100,000 naive CD8 T cells. CD8 T cells were enriched using RosetteSep CD8+ T Cell Enrichment Cocktail and Ficoll-Paque, and the enriched cells then underwent ACK red cell lysis. General findings and caveats noted by the study authors: The naive libraries included spiked-in Jurkat TCR RNA (10 copies' worth), and this RNA is not part of the donor repertoire. When barcode sub-clustering was omitted, TCR diversity was inflated by chimeric consensus sequences, with chimeras reaching as high as 47%. In CMV-specific effector cells, clones with more than 20 RNA copies accounted for over 99% of molecules, whereas in naive cells such clones accounted for under 1%. Modeling indicated approximately 3.1 TCR RNA copies recovered per cell, compared with 7.5 to 10 by digital PCR, which implies a capture efficiency of 25% to 35%. The sizes of highly expanded clones could end up underestimated when identical TCR molecules share a barcode. Even against a background of approximately 1 million naive CD8 T cells, spiked-in Jurkat TCR RNA amounting to a single cell's worth was reported to be detectable.

Specimen: naive CD8+ T cells from blood, with Jurkat cell RNA spiked in. Per the publication, the cell subset or site label means: FACS-sorted CD8+CD4-CCR7+CD45RA+ naive T cells. This receptor chain uses TRBV20-1 and TRBJ2-4, with the D gene too uncertain to name. The source of this sequence is a human donor in good health. Some libraries in this study had Jurkat cell RNA spiked in. The CDR3 here reads CSARSINLPENIQYF. The base sequence is TGCAGTGCGCGGTCAATAAATCTTCCCGAAAACATTCAGTACTTC.